This T cell receptor beta chain was identified in a study of radiation and T cells in renal cell carcinoma. Whole-study findings and limits: Pretreatment tumor biopsies were lacking, so baseline clonotypes are unknown. In blood, top tumor clones expanded by 2 weeks, shrinking by 4.

Trimming removed 3 bases at V and 1 base at J, with 13 bases between. The CDR3 has 16 residues. In germline, CDR1 is LNHDA, CDR2 SQIVND (reference sequence). TCRdb's copy holds only in-frame clones and misses some; the assay was immunoSEQ multiplex PCR. The profile covers roughly 140,000 clones, with around 90% appearing a single time and approximately 12% taken by the ten largest. On this clone: As yet, its antigen is unknown.

The time point: blood 2 weeks post-SBRT. Specified treatment: 15 Gy SBRT to primary tumor, nephrectomy 4 weeks later. This receptor was obtained from a woman aged 50 to 65 with renal cell carcinoma. The specimen was blood, collected from a patient whose treatment included radiotherapy and nephrectomy. The chain is built from TRBV19 and TRBJ1-3; perhaps TRBD1 as D (6 bases). CDR3 region: CASSMQGSRSGNTIYF. CDR3 DNA: TGTGCCAGTAGTATGCAGGGGTCGAGGTCTGGAAACACCATATATTTT.